The rows below give T cell receptor beta chains drawn from one sample of a study of response to subunit inactivated influenza vaccine. TCRdb re-derived calls from the RT-PCR reads in MiXCR, one entry per CDR3 protein. Seen here are a few hundred thousand distinct CDR3 sequences, just over 20% observed once, and the top ten hold roughly a tenth. The sample consisted of PBMCs from blood, taken about 19 months after vaccination. The origin of the receptors is a man aged 45-69 years who received an inactivated influenza vaccine. The CDR3 runs from the conserved cysteine through the conserved F or W. Fields, in order: J gene, V gene, CDR3 protein.

>TRBJ1-1|TRBV5-1
CASSLEALGTEAFF
>TRBJ2-7|TRBV19
CASMGTGGIYEQYF
>TRBJ1-2|TRBV5-4
CASSSGTVSYGYTF
>TRBJ2-1|TRBV29-1
CSVARWDLGNEQFF
>TRBJ2-1|TRBV15
CATSRGSGGPNEQFF
>TRBJ2-7|TRBV5-1
CASSRDGNYEQYF
>TRBJ1-6|TRBV28
CASSFRGPYNSPLHF
>TRBJ2-1|TRBV5-1
CASSLAGVNEQFF
>TRBJ2-7|TRBV29-1
CSVGSRARVEQYF
>TRBJ1-4|TRBV5-1
CASSQTGGINEKLFF
>TRBJ2-7|TRBV7-2
CASSLAGGGGSYEQYF
>TRBJ2-3|TRBV20-1
CSASYLGQGAFTDTQYF
>TRBJ1-2|TRBV10-3
CAISGGQANTYRYTF
>TRBJ2-7|TRBV7-8
CASSLEGLYRTYEQYF
>TRBJ1-3|TRBV4-3
CASSRLGSGNTIYF
>TRBJ1-5|TRBV19
CASSYYRVGDNQPQHF
>TRBJ2-3|TRBV13
CASSPGLAGRGTDTQYF
>TRBJ2-5|TRBV29-1
CSVDEGGFETQYF
>TRBJ1-2|TRBV20-1
CSAREAYGYTF
>TRBJ2-1|TRBV7-9
CASSLGSVAGLF
>TRBJ2-2|TRBV10-3
CAISEEGINTGELFF
>TRBJ2-7|TRBV3-1
CASSQRDATRQYF
>TRBJ2-3|TRBV4-3
CASSQDSGPQYF
>TRBJ1-1|TRBV12-3/TRBV12-4
CASSPLRTEAFF
>TRBJ1-5|TRBV20-1
CSASEATGVSQPQHF
>TRBJ2-7|TRBV3-1
CASSLAGGNEQYF
>TRBJ1-1|TRBV12-3/TRBV12-4
CASRRLSWGTEAFF